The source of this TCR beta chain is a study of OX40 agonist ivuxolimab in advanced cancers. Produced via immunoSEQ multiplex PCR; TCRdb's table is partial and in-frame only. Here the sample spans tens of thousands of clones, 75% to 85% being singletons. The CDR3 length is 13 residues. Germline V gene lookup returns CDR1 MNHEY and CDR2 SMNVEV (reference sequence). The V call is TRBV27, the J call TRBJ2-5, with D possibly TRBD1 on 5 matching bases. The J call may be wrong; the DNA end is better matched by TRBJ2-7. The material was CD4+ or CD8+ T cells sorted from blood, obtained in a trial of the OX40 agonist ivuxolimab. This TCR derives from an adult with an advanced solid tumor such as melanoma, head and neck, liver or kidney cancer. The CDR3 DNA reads TGTGCCAGCAAAGTGCTCCAAGGGGACGAGCAGTACTTC. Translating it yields CASKVLQGDEQYF.